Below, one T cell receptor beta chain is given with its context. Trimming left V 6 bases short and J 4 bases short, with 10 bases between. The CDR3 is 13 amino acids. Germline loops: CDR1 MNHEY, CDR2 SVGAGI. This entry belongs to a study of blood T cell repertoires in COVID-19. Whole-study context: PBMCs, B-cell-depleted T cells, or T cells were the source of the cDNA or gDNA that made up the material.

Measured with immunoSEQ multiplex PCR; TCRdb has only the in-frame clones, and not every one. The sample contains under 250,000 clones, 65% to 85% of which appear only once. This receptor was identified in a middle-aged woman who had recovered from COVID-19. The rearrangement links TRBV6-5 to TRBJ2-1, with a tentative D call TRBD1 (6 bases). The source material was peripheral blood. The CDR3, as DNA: TGTGCCAGCAGCTTCGGACAGTACAATGAGCAGTTCTTC. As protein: CASSFGQYNEQFF.